Each of the 10 T cell receptor beta chains below was sequenced from the same sample in a study of T cell responses to AZD1222 COVID-19 vaccine. Sequenced by immunoSEQ multiplex PCR; TCRdb stores in-frame clones only, minus some. The data show about 48,000 clones, 65% to 90% seen once. The sample in question was peripheral blood, obtained 28 days after the second AZD1222 dose. The receptors here all came from an adult who received the AZD1222 COVID-19 vaccine.

The V and J genes are TRBV5-1 and TRBJ2-3; 8 bases map to TRBD1. V shed 2 bases and J 3 bases; nucleotides not matched to a gene: 5. The CDR3 sequence is 15 residues long. Germline V gene data show CDR1 as SGHRS and CDR2 as YFSETQ. CDR3 sequence (DNA): TGCGCCAGCAGCTTTGGCAGGGGGCATACAGATACGCAGTATTTT. The encoded protein is CASSFGRGHTDTQYF.

The rearrangement uses TRBV7-8 and TRBJ2-3; D possibly matches TRBD1 or TRBD2 (5 bases each). Trimming shortened V by 2 bases and J by 3 bases, and 21 bases separated the two germline ends. Germline V lookup: CDR1 SGHVS, CDR2 FQNEAQ. The CDR3 spans 18 residues. CDR3 in amino acids: CASSLFGGNRGETDTQYF. Written as DNA, the CDR3 is TGTGCCAGCAGCTTATTTGGAGGAAATAGGGGAGAGACAGATACGCAGTATTTT.

The chain is built from TRBV14 and TRBJ2-7; 8 bases fit TRBD1. Germline V gene lookup returns CDR1 SGHDN and CDR2 FVKESK. The CDR3 covers 15 residues. Trimming at V came to 2 bases and at J to 4 bases, leaving 7 bases not matched to a gene. The CDR3 region is CASSQQPGGTYEQYF. The CDR3 coding sequence is TGTGCCAGCAGCCAACAGCCAGGGGGCACGTACGAGCAGTACTTC.

The chain carries TRBV5-8 and TRBJ1-1; possibly TRBD1 for D (5 bases). Germline V CDR1 and CDR2: SGHTS, YDEGEE. This CDR3 contains 14 residues. The ends were cut back, 3 bases at V and 4 bases at J, with 13 bases in the middle. The CDR3 DNA is TGTGCCAGCAGCTGGCAGGGTGGTATCACTGAAGCTTTCTTT. Protein: CASSWQGGITEAFF.

The chain links TRBV28 to TRBJ1-5; 7 positions match TRBD1. In germline, CDR1 is MDHEN, CDR2 SYDVKM. This CDR3 has 13 amino acids. The junction had 8 bases not matched to a gene; V was cut back by 3 bases and J by 12 bases. The CDR3 sequence: CASSLGNRGDQHF. DNA of the CDR3: TGTGCCAGCAGTTTGGGGAACAGGGGCGACCAGCATTTT.

This chain connects TRBV27 to TRBJ1-4; no clear D. Germline CDR1 reads MNHEY; CDR2 reads SMNVEV (reference sequence). This CDR3 is 14 amino acids long. V was trimmed by 3 bases and J by 3 bases, leaving 8 bases between them. The CDR3 region is CASSFVGSNEKLFF. The CDR3 DNA reads TGTGCCAGCAGTTTTGTGGGGTCTAATGAAAAACTGTTTTTT. The complete variable domain, with remaining parts taken from reference TRBV27 and TRBJ1-4, reads EAQVTQNPRYLITVTGKKLTVTCSQNMNHEYMSWYRQDPGLGLRQIYYSMNVEVTDKGDVPEGYKVSRKEKRNFPLILESPSPNQTSLYFCASSFVGSNEKLFFGSGTQLSVL.

This CDR3 reads CASAIQAGPYEQYF. In DNA, the CDR3 is TGTGCCAGCGCCATTCAAGCGGGACCCTACGAGCAGTACTTC. This chain uses TRBV9 with TRBJ2-7; 7 bases align to TRBD2. The CDR3 runs to 14 residues. With V trimmed by 7 bases and J by 2 bases, 9 bases remained unmatched. Germline-derived CDR1 and CDR2 are SGDLS and YYNGEE. Using reference TRBV9 and TRBJ2-7 for the parts outside the CDR3, the full variable domain is DSGVTQTPKHLITATGQRVTLRCSPRSGDLSVYWYQQSLDQGLQFLIQYYNGEERAKGNILERFSAQQFPDLHSELNLSSLELGDSALYFCASAIQAGPYEQYFGPGTRLTVT.

The V call is TRBV20-1, the J call TRBJ2-1; D is ambiguous. Trimming stripped 3 bases from V and 8 bases from J, with 8 bases between. Germline CDR1 and CDR2: DFQATT and SNEGSKA (reference sequence). CDR3 length: 11 amino acids. The CDR3 DNA reads TGCAGTGCTAGTCCCTTAGATGAGCAGTTCTTC. It specifies CSASPLDEQFF.

This clone has only one observation. This chain uses TRBV28 with TRBJ1-1, with D perhaps TRBD1 (5 bases). V was clipped by 6 bases and J by 3 bases, with 17 bases between them. CDR1 is MDHEN and CDR2 is SYDVKM in the germline V gene. The CDR3 is made up of 15 amino acids. The CDR3 is CASRIRWQGHTEAFF. CDR3 sequence (DNA): TGTGCCAGCAGAATCCGGTGGCAGGGACACACTGAAGCTTTCTTT. The full variable domain, completed using reference TRBV28 and TRBJ1-1, is DVKVTQSSRYLVKRTGEKVFLECVQDMDHENMFWYRQDPGLGLRLIYFSYDVKMKEKGDIPEGYSVSREKKERFSLILESASTNQTSMYLCASRIRWQGHTEAFFGQGTRLTVV.

The chain couples TRBV15 to TRBJ2-1; tentative D call: TRBD2 (5 bases). V shed 3 bases and J shed 0 bases, with 6 bases lying between them. There are 14 residues in the CDR3. CDR1 and CDR2 from the germline V gene are LNHNV and YYDKDF (reference sequence). The CDR3 DNA follows: TGTGCCACCAGCAGGGACTTCTCCTACAATGAGCAGTTCTTC. Amino acid sequence: CATSRDFSYNEQFF.